The T cell receptor (beta chain) described here comes from a study of control samples from healthy donors and cancer patients. Profiled with immunoSEQ multiplex PCR; TCRdb holds only in-frame clones, not every one. The sample comprises 70,000 to 85,000 clones, 65% to 90% of which are singletons, and around a tenth rests with the top ten. The CDR3 is 13 amino acids. V was clipped by 1 base and J by 5 bases, with 8 bases between them. In germline, CDR1 is SEHNR, CDR2 FQNEAQ (reference sequence). The source of this sequence is a man aged 55 to 70 with head and neck cancer. Material: PBMCs. The J gene is TRBJ1-2, the V gene TRBV7-9; D is perhaps TRBD1 (5 bases). CDR3 residues: CASSLGQNYGYTF. CDR3 nucleotides: TGTGCCAGCAGCTTAGGACAGAATTATGGCTACACCTTC.